This T cell receptor (beta chain) derives from a study of T-cell reconstitution after alpha-beta-depleted transplantation in children. Study-level points and caveats: Day-60 TCRbeta diversity that was high in some patients was derived from surviving recipient T cells and thymic progenitors. Newly generated T cells supplied most T-cell counts and diversity one year post-transplant. As was reported, about two months after transplant, alpha-beta T cells came from several hundred expanded graft clones.

Of note for this clonotype: Its antigen is still unknown.

Unique molecular identifiers were incorporated during preparation of the TCRbeta library. TCRdb re-called the PCR reads with MiXCR, one entry per CDR3 protein. The table records hundreds of thousands of distinct CDR3 sequences, 15% to 20% of them present only once. There are 16 residues in the CDR3. Trimming took 0 bases from V and 4 from J; bases not matched to a gene: 7. The germline V gene encodes CDR1 SGHKS and CDR2 YYEKEE (reference sequence). Source: PBMCs, mostly from graft donor cells, taken 360 days after TCRalphabeta/CD19-depleted stem cell transplant. The V call is TRBV5-5, the J call TRBJ2-5; 9 bases line up with TRBD1. This sequence originates from a male patient aged 2 to 9 who had a stem cell transplant for acute lymphoblastic leukemia, so the T cells may come from the graft donor. For the CDR3, the DNA is TGTGCCAGCAGCTTGGGGGGACAGGGTTTAAGAGAGACCCAGTACTTC. This codes for CASSLGGQGLRETQYF.